This TCR beta chain stems from a study of blood T cell repertoires in COVID-19. Overall study: Material from acute and convalescent COVID-19 was sourced from the United States, Italy and Spain. The analysed material was cDNA or gDNA that came from T cells, B-cell-depleted T cells, or PBMCs.

Original analysis: Estimation of nucleated cell counts was performed using reference gene primer amplification. Generated by immunoSEQ multiplex PCR, the TCRdb table keeps only in-frame clones and is missing some. V and J calls and clone size are those listed in that table; D and trimming were worked out from the DNA. In the table there are around 180,000 clones, 82% of which are singletons. The clonotype comes from a woman older than 75 with active or convalescent COVID-19. Sequenced material: peripheral blood.

The CDR3 is CASSGTSGRGEQYF. In DNA form, the CDR3 reads TGTGCCAGCAGCGGAACTAGCGGGAGGGGCGAGCAGTACTTC. The rearrangement joins TRBV9 to TRBJ2-7; TRBD2 matches at 13 bases. The CDR3 length is 14 residues. Germline CDR1 SGDLS, CDR2 YYNGEE. J gave up 6 bases and V 3 bases, and 3 bases lay outside the gene matches. Drawing the rest from reference TRBV9 and TRBJ2-7, the complete variable domain is DSGVTQTPKHLITATGQRVTLRCSPRSGDLSVYWYQQSLDQGLQFLIQYYNGEERAKGNILERFSAQQFPDLHSELNLSSLELGDSALYFCASSGTSGRGEQYFGPGTRLTVT.